The 7 T cell receptor beta chains given below trace back to one sample, sequenced in a study of spatial heterogeneity in lung cancer. TCRdb reanalysed the 5' RACE reads using MiXCR and keeps one entry per CDR3 protein. The table records about 43,000 distinct CDR3 sequences, 20% to 25% of them present only once. The time point denotes: blood at routine non-recurrence follow-up after resection. The material sequenced was PBMCs, taken at follow-up. The receptors were gathered from a female donor with early-stage non-small cell lung cancer.

V and J are TRBV3-1 and TRBJ1-1; D is ambiguous. The CDR3 length is 14 residues. Germline lookup yields CDR1 LGHDT and CDR2 YNNKEL (reference sequence). V lost 0 bases and J lost 1, with 6 bases in between. The CDR3 loop is CASSQEDRNTEAFF. The CDR3 DNA is TGTGCCAGCAGCCAAGAGGATCGGAACACTGAAGCTTTCTTT.

The genes are TRBV7-8 and TRBJ2-7; D is possibly TRBD2 (5 bases). CDR3 size: 15 residues. The germline V gene encodes CDR1 SGHVS and CDR2 FQNEAQ. The CDR3 bases are TGTGCCAGCAGCTTATACCCCGGACTCTCCAACGAGCAGTACGTC. This encodes CASSLYPGLSNEQYV.

This clonotype was seen just once. Compared with germline, one end of the junction differs, possibly owing to a read error. The rearrangement links TRBV7-9 to TRBJ1-2; tentative D call: TRBD1 (5 bases). From germline, CDR1 is SEHNR and CDR2 FQNEAQ (reference sequence). The CDR3 contains 15 residues. The CDR3 DNA is TGTGCCAGCAGCCCCGACAGTGGGATTGAGCGTGGCTGCACCTTC. Amino acids: CASSPDSGIERGCTF. Using reference TRBV7-9 and TRBJ1-2 for the parts outside the CDR3, the full variable domain is DTGVSQNPRHKITKRGQNVTFRCDPISEHNRLYWYRQTLGQGPEFLTYFQNEAQLEKSRLLSDRFSAERPKGSFSTLEIQRTEQGDSAMYLCASSPDSGIERGCTFGSGTRLTVV.

DNA of the CDR3: TGTGCCAGCAGCCAAGAGGGCTGGAACACTGAAGCTTTCTTT. It codes for CASSQEGWNTEAFF. This chain connects TRBV3-1 to TRBJ1-1; D is unclear. The CDR3 runs 14 residues. Looked up from germline, CDR1 is LGHDT and CDR2 is YNNKEL (reference sequence). V was cut by 0 bases and J by 1 base, with 6 bases left in between.

This clonotype has only one observation. The gene calls are TRBV6-1 and TRBJ2-7, with 9 bases that match TRBD2. This CDR3 region has 14 residues. V dropped 3 bases and J dropped 3; count of bases not matched to a gene: 3. The germline gives CDR1 MNHNS, CDR2 SASEGT. CDR3: CASSDASGVYEQYV. The CDR3 region has the DNA TGTGCCAGCAGTGATGCTAGCGGGGTCTACGAGCAGTACGTC.

This clonotype was detected only a few times. One end of the junction is discordant with germline, which a read error may explain. The CDR3 loop reads CSVREYRGQPQHF. CDR3 in DNA: TGCAGTGTTAGAGAGTACCGGGGTCAGCCCCAGCATTTT. This chain links TRBV20-1 with TRBJ1-5; D unresolved. There are 13 residues in the CDR3. Germline values: CDR1 DFQATT, CDR2 SNEGSKA (reference sequence).

Ten or more counts support this clonotype. The V gene is TRBV7-9, the J gene TRBJ1-2; D not resolved. Germline CDR1 reads SEHNR; CDR2 reads FQNEAQ (reference sequence). The CDR3 runs to 14 residues. V gave up 8 bases and J gave up 10 bases, with 23 bases separating them. CDR3 coding DNA: TGTGCCAGCGGACGTTCGACACAAGAGGTTGTCTACACCTTC. Residues: CASGRSTQEVVYTF. Supplemented by reference TRBV7-9 and TRBJ1-2, the full variable domain reads DTGVSQNPRHKITKRGQNVTFRCDPISEHNRLYWYRQTLGQGPEFLTYFQNEAQLEKSRLLSDRFSAERPKGSFSTLEIQRTEQGDSAMYLCASGRSTQEVVYTFGSGTRLTVV.